This T cell receptor beta chain was found in a study of cytomegalovirus exposure and HLA in healthy donors. General study findings and limits: According to reports, the classifier identified cytomegalovirus status with high specificity and sensitivity.

Assay used: immunoSEQ multiplex PCR; TCRdb lists only in-frame clones, some missing. This sample carries 200,000 to 250,000 clones, about 90% of them seen once, and the ten largest clones take around 3%. CDR1 and CDR2 (germline): LNHNV, YYDKDF (reference sequence). This CDR3 region has 15 residues. Separate from the approximately 720-subject first cohort, the roughly 120-subject validation cohort was the one that the donors belonged to. This clone has only a few counts. Its antigen remains unknown. At one end, the junction sequence differs from germline, possibly due to a read error. This chain joins TRBV15 and TRBJ2-7; a weak D match, TRBD2 (7 bases). Sequenced sample: PBMCs. This TCR came from a woman aged 18-29 years in good health and CMV-seronegative. As DNA, the CDR3 is TGTGCCACCAGCCGAGAAGGGGCGGGGGCGTACGAGCAGTACTTC. Its translation: CATSREGAGAYEQYF.